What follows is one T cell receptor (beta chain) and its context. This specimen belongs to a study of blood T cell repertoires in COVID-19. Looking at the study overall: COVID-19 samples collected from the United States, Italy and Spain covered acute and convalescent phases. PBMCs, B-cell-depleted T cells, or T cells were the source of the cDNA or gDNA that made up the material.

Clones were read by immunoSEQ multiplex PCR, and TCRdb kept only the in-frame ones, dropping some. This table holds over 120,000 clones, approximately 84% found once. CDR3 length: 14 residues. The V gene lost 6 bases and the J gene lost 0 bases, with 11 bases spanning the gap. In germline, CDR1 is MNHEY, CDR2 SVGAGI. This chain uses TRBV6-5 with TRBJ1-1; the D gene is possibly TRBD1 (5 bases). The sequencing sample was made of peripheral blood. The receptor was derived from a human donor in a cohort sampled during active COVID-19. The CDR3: CASRPTVMNTEAFF. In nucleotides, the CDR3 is TGTGCCAGCAGACCGACAGTCATGAACACTGAAGCTTTCTTT.